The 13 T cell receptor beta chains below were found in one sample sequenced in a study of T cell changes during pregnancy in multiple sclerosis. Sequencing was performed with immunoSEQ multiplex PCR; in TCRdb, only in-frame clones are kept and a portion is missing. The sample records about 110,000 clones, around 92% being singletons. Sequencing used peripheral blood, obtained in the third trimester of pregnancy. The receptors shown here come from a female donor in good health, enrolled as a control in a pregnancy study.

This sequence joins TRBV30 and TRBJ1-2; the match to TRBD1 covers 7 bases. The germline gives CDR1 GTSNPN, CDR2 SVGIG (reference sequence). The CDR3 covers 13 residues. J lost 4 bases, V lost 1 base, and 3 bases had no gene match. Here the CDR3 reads CAWSGGGGYGYTF. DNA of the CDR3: TGTGCCTGGAGTGGAGGGGGCGGCTATGGCTACACCTTC.

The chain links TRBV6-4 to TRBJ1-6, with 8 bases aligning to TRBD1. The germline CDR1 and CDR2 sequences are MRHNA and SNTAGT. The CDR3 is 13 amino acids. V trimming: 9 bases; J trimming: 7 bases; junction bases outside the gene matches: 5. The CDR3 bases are TGTGCCAGTCAACAGGGGGGAAATTCACCCCTCCACTTT. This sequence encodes CASQQGGNSPLHF.

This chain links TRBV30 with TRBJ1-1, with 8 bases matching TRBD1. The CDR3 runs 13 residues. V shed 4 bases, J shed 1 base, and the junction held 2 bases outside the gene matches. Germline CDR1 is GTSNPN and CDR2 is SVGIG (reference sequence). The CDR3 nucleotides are TGTGCCTGGATAGGACAGGGGAACACTGAAGCTTTCTTT. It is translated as CAWIGQGNTEAFF.

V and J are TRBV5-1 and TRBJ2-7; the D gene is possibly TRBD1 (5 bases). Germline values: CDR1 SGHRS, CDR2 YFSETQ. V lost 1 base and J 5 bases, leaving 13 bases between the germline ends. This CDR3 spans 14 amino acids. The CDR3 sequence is CASSLRQGSDEQYF. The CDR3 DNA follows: TGCGCCAGCAGCTTGCGTCAGGGCAGCGACGAGCAGTACTTC.

In nucleotides, the CDR3 is TGTGCCATCAGTGAGGACAGCCTTAATTCACCCCTCCACTTT. The encoded protein is CAISEDSLNSPLHF. V usage is TRBV10-3 and J usage is TRBJ1-6; D may be TRBD1 (5 bases). Germline V CDR1 and CDR2: ENHRY, SYGVKD. Trimming cost V 2 bases and J 6 bases, with 8 bases left between them. This CDR3 has 14 residues.

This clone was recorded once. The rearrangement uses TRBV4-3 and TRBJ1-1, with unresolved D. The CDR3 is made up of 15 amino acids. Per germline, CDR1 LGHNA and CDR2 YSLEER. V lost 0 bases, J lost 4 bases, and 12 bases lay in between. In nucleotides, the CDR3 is TGCGCCAGCAGCCAAGATCCGGGGATGAGCACTGAAGCTTTCTTT. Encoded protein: CASSQDPGMSTEAFF.

CDR3 DNA: TGCGCCAGCAGCTTCACCACAGGGAGCGCCACTGAAGCTTTCTTT. This translates into CASSFTTGSATEAFF. The chain couples TRBV5-1 to TRBJ1-1; possibly TRBD1 for D (6 bases). Germline V gives CDR1 SGHRS, CDR2 YFSETQ. This CDR3 comprises 15 residues. With 2 bases removed from V and 4 bases from J, the gap between germline ends came to 15 bases.

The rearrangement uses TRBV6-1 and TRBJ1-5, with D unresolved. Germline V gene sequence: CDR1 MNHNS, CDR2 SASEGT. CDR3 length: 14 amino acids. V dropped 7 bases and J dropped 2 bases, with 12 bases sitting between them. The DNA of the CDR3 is TGTGCCAGCACCACCAGGCTCGGCAATCAGCCCCAGCATTTT. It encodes CASTTRLGNQPQHF.

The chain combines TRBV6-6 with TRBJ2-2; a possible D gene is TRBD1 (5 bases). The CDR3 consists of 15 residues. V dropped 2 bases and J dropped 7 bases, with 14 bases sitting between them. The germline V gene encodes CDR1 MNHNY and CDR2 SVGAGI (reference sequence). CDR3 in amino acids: CASSYEQVTVGELFF. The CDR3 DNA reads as TGTGCCAGCAGTTACGAACAGGTCACAGTCGGGGAGCTGTTTTTT.

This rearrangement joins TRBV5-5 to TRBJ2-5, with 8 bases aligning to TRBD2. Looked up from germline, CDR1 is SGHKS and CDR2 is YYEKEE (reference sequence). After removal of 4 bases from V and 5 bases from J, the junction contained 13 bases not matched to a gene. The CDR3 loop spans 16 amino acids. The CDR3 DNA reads TGTGCCAGCAGCGCAGGAGCGGGGGACTCTTGGGAGACCCAGTACTTC. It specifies CASSAGAGDSWETQYF.

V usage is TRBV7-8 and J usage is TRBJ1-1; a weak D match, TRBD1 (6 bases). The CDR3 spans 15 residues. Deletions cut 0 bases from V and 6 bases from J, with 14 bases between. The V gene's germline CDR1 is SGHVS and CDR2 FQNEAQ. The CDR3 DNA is TGTGCCAGCAGCTTAGCTGGCCAGGGGATCCCTGAAGCTTTCTTT. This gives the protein CASSLAGQGIPEAFF. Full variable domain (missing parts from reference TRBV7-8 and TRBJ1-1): GAGVSQSPRYKVAKRGQDVALRCDPISGHVSLFWYQQALGQGPEFLTYFQNEAQLDKSGLPSDRFFAERPEGSVSTLKIQRTQQEDSAVYLCASSLAGQGIPEAFFGQGTRLTVV.

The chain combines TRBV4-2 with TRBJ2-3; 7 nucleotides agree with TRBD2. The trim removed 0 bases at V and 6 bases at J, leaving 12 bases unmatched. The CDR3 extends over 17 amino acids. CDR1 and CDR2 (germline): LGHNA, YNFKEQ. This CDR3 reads CASSQDQWDYIRDTQYF. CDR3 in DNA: TGTGCCAGCAGCCAAGATCAGTGGGACTACATCAGGGATACGCAGTATTTT.

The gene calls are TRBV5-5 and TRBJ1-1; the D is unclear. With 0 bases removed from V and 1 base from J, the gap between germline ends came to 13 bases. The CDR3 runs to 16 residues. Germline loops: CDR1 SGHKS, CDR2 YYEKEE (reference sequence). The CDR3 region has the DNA TGTGCCAGCAGCTTGGTATATAGAATTCAGAACACTGAAGCTTTCTTT. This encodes CASSLVYRIQNTEAFF. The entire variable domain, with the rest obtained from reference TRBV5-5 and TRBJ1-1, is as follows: DAGVTQSPTHLIKTRGQQVTLRCSPISGHKSVSWYQQVLGQGPQFIFQYYEKEERGRGNFPDRFSARQFPNYSSELNVNALLLGDSALYLCASSLVYRIQNTEAFFGQGTRLTVV.